There are a few counts of the clone carrying this T cell receptor (beta chain). Germline values: CDR1 KGHDR, CDR2 SFDVKD. This CDR3 has 13 residues. Trimming cost V 3 bases and J 8 bases, with 12 bases left between them. Measured with immunoSEQ multiplex PCR; TCRdb has only the in-frame clones, and not every one. Among more than 85,000 clones listed, roughly 90% were seen once. The data derive from a study of T cell responses to AZD1222 COVID-19 vaccine. The TCR sequence derives from an adult who received the AZD1222 COVID-19 vaccine. This rearrangement joins TRBV24-1 to TRBJ1-2, with a tentative D call TRBD1 (6 bases). The sample in question was peripheral blood, obtained 28 days after the second AZD1222 dose. CDR3 in DNA: TGTGCCACCAGTGATAGGAGGGGGGACGGCTACACCTTC. Amino acids: CATSDRRGDGYTF.